The rows below give T cell receptor beta chains drawn from one sample of a study of tumor and adjacent non-tumor tissue in lung cancer. TCRdb analysed the multiplex PCR reads with MiXCR anew, one entry per CDR3 protein. The sample has 81,000 or so distinct CDR3 sequences; around 85% are singletons. The sample was lung tumor tissue. Receptors were obtained from a woman aged 50 to 60 with non-small cell lung cancer. CDR3s include the opening cysteine and the closing phenylalanine or tryptophan. The order of the fields is CDR3 length, V gene, D gene, J gene, clone size, CDR3 DNA, CDR3 protein. D genes are given only for firm matches. Size is omitted from some rows. Given values are once, few, many or a class for expanded clones.

17	TRBV6-1	NA	TRBJ2-3	NA	TGTGCCAGTAGTGAAGGAGGCTTTGGGACAAGCACAGATACGCAGTATTTT	CASSEGGFGTSTDTQYF
13	TRBV6-5	NA	TRBJ2-5	NA	TGTGCCAGCAGGCAAACGGGGAGAGAGACCCAGTACTTC	CASRQTGRETQYF
12	TRBV24-1	NA	TRBJ2-5	NA	TGTGCAACCAGTGACATGAGGGAGATCCAGTACTTC	CATSDMREIQYF
16	TRBV10-3	TRBD1	TRBJ2-3	NA	TGTGTCATCAGTGAAATTAAGACAGGGGGTACAGATACGCAGTATTTT	CVISEIKTGGTDTQYF
14	TRBV14	NA	TRBJ2-1	many	TGTGCCAGCAGCCCCTACTTAACATACAATGAGCAGTTCTTC	CASSPYLTYNEQFF
17	TRBV11-2	TRBD1	TRBJ2-1	NA	TGTGCCGGCACCCCAGGGGGCGGGGAAAGCTCCTACAATGAGCAGTTCTTC	CAGTPGGGESSYNEQFF
15	TRBV9	NA	TRBJ1-5	NA	TGTGCCAGCAGCGTAGGAGTGAGTGAAGGGCAGCCCCAGCATTTT	CASSVGVSEGQPQHF
13	TRBV6-6	TRBD1	TRBJ2-1	once	TGTACCAGCAGGACAGGGAACGACGATGAGCAGTTCTTC	CTSRTGNDDEQFF
13	TRBV20-1	NA	TRBJ2-7	NA	TGCAGTGCTAGCCCACGGGGCGCCTACGAGCAGTATTTC	CSASPRGAYEQYF
15	TRBV29-1	NA	TRBJ2-5	NA	TGCAGAGTTGTGAGGGGGGTGACACGTCAAGAGACCCAATACTTC	CRVVRGVTRQETQYF
15	TRBV20-1	NA	TRBJ2-1	NA	TGCAGAGATAGTAGTAGCGTAGGGAATGGCTATGAGCAGTTCTTC	CRDSSSVGNGYEQFF
15	TRBV6-1	NA	TRBJ2-3	few	TGTGCCAGCAGTGAGTTTACTCCTAGCACAGATACGCAATATTTT	CASSEFTPSTDTQYF
14	TRBV20-1	TRBD2	TRBJ2-7	NA	TGCAGTGCTCTCATTAGCGGGCGCTCCTATGAGCAGTGCTTC	CSALISGRSYEQCF